This entry describes one T cell receptor (beta chain). The source of the sample is a study of blood T cell repertoires in COVID-19. About the study: COVID-19 samples, acute and convalescent, were from the United States, Italy and Spain. Nucleic acid was either cDNA or gDNA, and it came from T cells, B-cell-depleted T cells, or PBMCs.

The authors' processing: Amplification of reference gene primers provided the estimated nucleated cell counts. The protocol was immunoSEQ multiplex PCR, while the TCRdb copy is restricted to in-frame clones and leaves out a portion. V, J and clone size were drawn from that table, and D and trimming were deduced from the DNA. The sample yields hundreds of thousands of clones, approximately 91% seen once. V lost 1 base to trimming and J lost 8 bases, with 14 bases between them. Looked up from germline, CDR1 is SGHDN and CDR2 is FVKESK. The CDR3 sequence is 14 residues long. Sequenced sample: peripheral blood. This receptor was taken from a man aged 35-49 years with acute or convalescent COVID-19. The chain has TRBV14 and TRBJ1-1; D perhaps matches TRBD1 (6 bases). CDR3 in amino acids: CASSQVGGPLEAFF. The CDR3 DNA follows: TGTGCCAGCAGCCAAGTAGGGGGACCGCTAGAAGCTTTCTTT.